The present TCR beta chain was sequenced within a study of blood T cell repertoires in COVID-19. Authors' analysis steps: Using reference gene primer amplification, nucleated cell counts were estimated. Profiling relied on immunoSEQ multiplex PCR, and the TCRdb table lists in-frame clones only, not all of them. The V and J calls and clone size come from that table; D and trimming were worked out from the DNA. The profile shows about 210,000 clones, about 80% of them singletons. CDR3 size: 16 residues. The germline V gene has CDR1 SGHTS and CDR2 YDEGEE. With 2 bases removed from V and 4 bases from J, the gap between germline ends came to 16 bases.

This clonotype originated in a woman over 75 with COVID-19, enrolled during active disease. The genes are TRBV5-8 and TRBJ1-5; a weak D match, TRBD1 (6 bases). Sequencing was done on a sample of peripheral blood. The CDR3 DNA sequence: TGTGCCAGCAGCTTCGCGACAGGCCGAACTAATCAGCCCCAGCATTTT. Translating gives CASSFATGRTNQPQHF.